This T cell receptor beta chain emerged from a study of T cell responses to AZD1222 COVID-19 vaccine (dated by TCRdb to the early 2020s). Background for the entire study: Because spike-specific TCR depth and breadth did not differ between the two schedules, AZD1222 recipients who got a second dose at roughly 4 weeks were pooled with those who got a second dose at roughly 12 weeks. A total of more than 230 trial participants underwent TCR sequencing, of whom 200 to 220 received two doses of AZD1222 and roughly 25 received two doses of the MenACWY control vaccine. Trial participants were enrolled by age into subgroups of 18-55, 56-69 and 70-plus years, and around 140, 26 and 57 TCR-sequenced participants, respectively, were included in these subgroups.

The germline V gene specifies SGHRS as CDR1 and YFSETQ as CDR2. There are 15 amino acids in the CDR3, from cysteine to phenylalanine inclusive. Only the CDR3 part of the read is kept: 45 bases, read in frame from the first base. The V end loses 4 bases and the J end loses 4 bases, and a stretch of 17 bases separates them. Broad study findings and their caveats: The 56-69-year group was small, and its depth increase did not reach significance, likely because of low power. Vaccine-associated CD4 TCRs spanned the whole spike protein, with dominant responses in regions 160-218 and 743-854. Reportedly, almost half of the unique spike-specific TCRs recognized epitopes lying outside the regions that are mutated in the B.1.351 and B.1.1.7 variants. Because no day 14 peak-response samples were available, the repertoires could be characterized only after the peak T cell response. Most participants were white British and females outnumbered males, and the authors suggested that clonal diversity may have been underestimated. Conclusions about previously exposed vaccinees are limited, since just a handful of AZD1222 recipients were seropositive for SARS-CoV-2 at baseline. Spike-specific TCR breadth and depth rose significantly after two AZD1222 doses compared with day 0 and with MenACWY recipients.

A word on this clone: Its antigen is still unknown. No clone much larger than this one lies a single base away; base qualities are absent.

According to the study, the label for this sample's time point signals: baseline before first vaccination. Samples from vaccinated people were obtained from the UK trials COV001 and COV002, which included a single-blind randomized controlled phase 2/3 trial of AZD1222 (ChAdOx1 nCoV-19) in healthy adults. For TCRbeta chain sequencing, PBMC samples from trial participants were taken at day 0 and at day 28 after the second dose. The CDR3 regions of human TCRbeta chains were analyzed by immunosequencing. On the study's bioinformatics: TCRs in the repertoires were compared against a reference library of SARS-CoV-2-specific TCRs that had been generated with the MIRA antigen-specificity platform. Breadth meant the fraction of unique TCRs that were SARS-CoV-2-associated, whereas depth meant the fraction of total T cells that were SARS-CoV-2-associated. Using the MIRA data, every spike-specific TCR was mapped to the spike region that the TCR reacted to and assigned to either a CD4 or a CD8 class. Log10-transformed breadth and depth values were compared by one-way ANOVA with Sidak's multiple comparisons tests. Sourced from immuneACCESS, this table was stored by TCRdb with only in-frame sequences that have V and J called. A share of the clones is absent; for the studies checked, an unresolved V gene accounts for under half, and the remainder has no known explanation. D and trimming were read from the DNA, whereas the V and J calls and clone size are those reported in that table. This sample lists some 110,000 clones; roughly 90% were detected once. The ten largest clones represent roughly a sixth of the sample.

The specimen comprised peripheral blood, sampled on day 0 of AZD1222 vaccination. The chain couples TRBV5-1 to TRBJ1-2, with no D gene named confidently. The receptor's source is an adult in good health. The CDR3 loop reads CASSQDPGMGYGYTF. The DNA sequence follows: TGCGCCAGCAGCCAAGATCCGGGAATGGGCTATGGCTACACCTTC.